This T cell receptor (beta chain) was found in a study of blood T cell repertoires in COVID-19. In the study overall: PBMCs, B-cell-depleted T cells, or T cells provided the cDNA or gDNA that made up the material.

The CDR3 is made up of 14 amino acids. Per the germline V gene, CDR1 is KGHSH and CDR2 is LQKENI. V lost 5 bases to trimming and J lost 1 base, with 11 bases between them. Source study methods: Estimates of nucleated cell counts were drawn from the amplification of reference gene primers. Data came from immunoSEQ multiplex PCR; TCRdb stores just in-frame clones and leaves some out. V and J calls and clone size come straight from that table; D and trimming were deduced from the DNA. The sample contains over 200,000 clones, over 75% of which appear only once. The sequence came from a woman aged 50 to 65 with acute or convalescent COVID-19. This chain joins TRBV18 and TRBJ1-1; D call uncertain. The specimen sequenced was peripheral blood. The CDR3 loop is CASSVRRENTEAFF. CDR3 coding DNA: TGTGCCAGCTCAGTCAGGAGGGAGAACACTGAAGCTTTCTTT.